Shown below are 21 T cell receptor beta chains from a single sample sequenced in a study of human T cells and chemical hapten exposure. Time point: patch test 1, 2 weeks after DPC sensitization. Treatment meaning: therapeutic diphenylcyclopropenone sensitization with weekly scalp DPC. TCRdb recomputed calls from the RACE reads with MiXCR, one row per CDR3 protein. The sample carries 90,000 to 120,000 distinct CDR3 sequences, approximately 10% recorded once. Sequenced here: whole blood, sampled in connection with sensitization to the hapten diphenylcyclopropenone (DPC). All receptors come from a woman aged 40 to 50 with alopecia areata. Some clones in this sample may be carry-over from other donors' samples.

Only a few counts were recorded for this clonotype. The chain joins TRBV7-2 to TRBJ2-1; the D gene is possibly TRBD1 (6 bases). Germline CDR1 SGHTA, CDR2 FQGNSA. V was cut by 1 base and J by 3 bases, with 13 bases left in between. The CDR3 has 16 amino acids. The CDR3 bases are TGTGCCAGCAGCTTAGTTAACAGGGTCAACTACAATGAGCAGTTCTTC. This sequence encodes CASSLVNRVNYNEQFF.

This chain's CDR3 is CASSYSGPKAETQYF. The DNA for the CDR3 is TGTGCCAGCAGTTACTCAGGACCCAAGGCAGAGACCCAGTACTTC. The chain is built from TRBV6-5 and TRBJ2-5; no clear D gene. The CDR3 consists of 15 residues. CDR1 is MNHEY, CDR2 SVGAGI, per germline. Between the trimmed V and J ends, which lost 0 bases and 4 bases, there was a span of 12 bases.

This clonotype was counted between two and nine times. The genes are TRBV14 and TRBJ1-6; 9 nucleotides match TRBD1. Germline lookup yields CDR1 SGHDN and CDR2 FVKESK. The CDR3 spans 18 residues. V was clipped by 4 bases and J by 8 bases; unmatched bases: 15. The DNA for the CDR3 is TGTGCCAGCAGCCGAGGACAGGGGACGGCTCTAGGGGATTCACCCCTCCACTTT. Its protein product is CASSRGQGTALGDSPLHF.

This clonotype was observed a few times. The chain has TRBV9 and TRBJ2-2; D not resolved. Trimming took off 4 bases at V and 4 bases at J, with 11 bases between the two ends. Germline V gene sequence: CDR1 SGDLS, CDR2 YYNGEE. CDR3 length: 14 residues. The CDR3 here is CASSPAQRTGELFF. CDR3 in DNA: TGTGCCAGCAGCCCGGCGCAGCGCACCGGGGAGCTGTTTTTT. Complete variable domain (other parts from reference TRBV9 and TRBJ2-2): DSGVTQTPKHLITATGQRVTLRCSPRSGDLSVYWYQQSLDQGLQFLIQYYNGEERAKGNILERFSAQQFPDLHSELNLSSLELGDSALYFCASSPAQRTGELFFGEGSRLTVL.

This clonotype has a count of ten or more. The V call is TRBV6-2 or TRBV6-3, the J call TRBJ2-7; D is uncertain. V shed 11 bases and J shed 2 bases, with 16 bases lying between them. This CDR3 has 13 amino acids. Germline V gene sequence: CDR1 MNHEY, CDR2 SVGEGT. DNA of the CDR3: TGTGCCGTCCGAGACTCAATTCCCTACGAGCAGTACTTC. This sequence encodes CAVRDSIPYEQYF.

There are many counts of this clonotype. J is TRBJ2-5 and V is TRBV30; 7 nucleotides agree with TRBD1. In germline, CDR1 is GTSNPN, CDR2 SVGIG (reference sequence). CDR3 length: 13 residues. The trim removed 3 bases at V and 5 bases at J, leaving 6 bases unmatched. The CDR3 loop is CAWSYRGWETQYF. The CDR3 coding sequence is TGTGCCTGGAGCTACAGGGGATGGGAGACCCAGTACTTC.

This chain connects TRBV20-1 to TRBJ1-4; no firm D call. This CDR3 region has 14 residues. V shed 6 bases and J shed 3 bases, with 14 bases lying between them. Germline assignment: CDR1 DFQATT and CDR2 SNEGSKA (reference sequence). This CDR3 reads CSAFVRQPNEKLFF. In DNA, the CDR3 is TGCAGTGCCTTTGTTCGGCAGCCTAATGAAAAACTGTTTTTT.

Ten or more counts support this clonotype. The chain joins TRBV24-1 to TRBJ2-4, with 8 bases aligning to TRBD1. V lost 3 bases, J lost 0 bases, and 3 bases stayed unmatched. Germline assignment: CDR1 KGHDR and CDR2 SFDVKD. CDR3 length: 16 residues. CDR3 region: CATSDNDRGAKNIQYF. The CDR3 DNA follows: TGTGCCACCAGTGATAACGACAGGGGAGCCAAAAACATTCAGTACTTC.

The V gene is TRBV5-4, the J gene TRBJ1-2, with a tentative D call TRBD1 (6 bases). The germline CDR1 and CDR2 sequences are SGHNT and YYREEE (reference sequence). The V end lost 0 bases, the J end lost 3 bases, and 9 bases lay between the germline ends. CDR3 length equals 14 residues. The CDR3: CASSLGPGDYGYTF. The CDR3 DNA is TGTGCCAGCAGCTTGGGTCCAGGGGACTATGGCTACACCTTC.

This chain joins TRBV15 and TRBJ2-3; a weak D match, TRBD1 (6 bases). V lost 1 base to trimming and J lost 6 bases, with 11 bases between them. The CDR3 has 14 amino acids. CDR1 LNHNV and CDR2 YYDKDF come from the germline V gene (reference sequence). CDR3: CATSRAGTRDTQYF. For the CDR3, the DNA is TGTGCCACCAGCAGAGCCGGGACACGGGATACGCAGTATTTT.

CDR3 sequence: CSATGQGAIAEAFF. CDR3 DNA: TGCAGCGCCACGGGCCAGGGGGCGATAGCTGAAGCTTTCTTT. The gene calls are TRBV29-1 and TRBJ1-1, with 8 bases fitting TRBD1. The CDR3 length is 14 residues. Losses at the gene ends were 7 bases for V and 6 bases for J; bases not matched to a gene: 13. CDR1 is SQVTM, CDR2 ANQGSEA, per germline.

Many counts were recorded for this clonotype. One end of the junction fails to match germline, which may point to a read error. J is TRBJ1-3 and V is TRBV4-3; D remains unclear. Germline CDR1 and CDR2: LGHNA and YSLEER. The CDR3 has 12 residues. The CDR3 DNA reads TGCGCCAGCAGCCCTGGCGGAGGACTACGAGAGTTT. It specifies CASSPGGGLREF.

The rearrangement joins TRBV25-1 to TRBJ2-4; weak D call: TRBD2 (6 bases). Germline CDR1 is MGHDK and CDR2 is SYGVNS. Trimming cost V 1 base and J 4 bases, with 11 bases left between them. CDR3 length equals 15 residues. The chain's CDR3 is CASSESGTGKNIQYF. For the CDR3, the DNA is TGTGCCAGCAGTGAATCCGGGACTGGGAAAAACATTCAGTACTTC.

This clonotype was seen at least ten times. The CDR3 DNA reads as TGTGCCAGTAGTAGAGCGGAGGGAGTGGTGAATGAGCAGTTCTTC. Translated, it gives CASSRAEGVVNEQFF. V gene TRBV19 combines with J gene TRBJ2-1; TRBD2 might be the D (6 bases). V was trimmed by 4 bases and J by 7 bases, leaving 17 bases between them. The germline gives CDR1 LNHDA, CDR2 SQIVND (reference sequence). This CDR3 comprises 15 residues. Together with reference TRBV19 and TRBJ2-1, the CDR3 gives the full variable domain: DGGITQSPKYLFRKEGQNVTLSCEQNLNHDAMYWYRQDPGQGLRLIYYSQIVNDFQKGDIAEGYSVSREKKESFPLTVTSAQKNPTAFYLCASSRAEGVVNEQFFGPGTRLTVL.

In its sample, this clonotype was seen a few times. This chain joins TRBV29-1 and TRBJ2-3, with D perhaps matching TRBD1 (5 bases). Germline CDR1 SQVTM, CDR2 ANQGSEA. There are 15 residues in the CDR3. Trimming pared 1 base from V and 2 bases from J, leaving 13 bases between. CDR3 loop: CSVEGGRVSTDTQYF. The CDR3 bases are TGCAGCGTTGAAGGGGGCAGGGTTTCCACAGATACGCAGTATTTT.

The chain is built from TRBV20-1 and TRBJ2-1; 11 bases align to TRBD2. The germline V gene has CDR1 DFQATT and CDR2 SNEGSKA (reference sequence). J gave up 8 bases and V 0 bases, and 3 bases lay outside the gene matches. The CDR3 is made up of 14 amino acids. CDR3 amino acids: CSAREGTSGDEQFF. The CDR3, as DNA: TGCAGTGCTAGAGAAGGGACTAGCGGCGATGAGCAGTTCTTC.

This clonotype was counted many times. One end of the junction does not line up with germline, which may come from a read error. CDR3 sequence: CASMRSRELFF. The CDR3 region has the DNA TGTGCCAGCATGCGGTCACGGGAACTGTTTTTT. The chain employs TRBV25-1 and TRBJ2-2; possibly TRBD2 for D (5 bases). The germline CDR1 and CDR2 sequences are MGHDK and SYGVNS. The length of the CDR3 is 11 residues. Combining the CDR3 with reference TRBV25-1 and TRBJ2-2 gives the whole variable domain EADIYQTPRYLVIGTGKKITLECSQTMGHDKMYWYQQDPGMELHLIHYSYGVNSTEKGDLSSESTVSRIRTEHFPLTLESARPSHTSQYLCASMRSRELFFGEGSRLTVL.

The genes are TRBV4-2 and TRBJ1-1; 9 nucleotides agree with TRBD1. V lost 0 bases to trimming and J lost 7 bases; unmatched junction nucleotides: 9. This CDR3 is 16 amino acids long. The germline gives CDR1 LGHNA, CDR2 YNFKEQ. CDR3 residues: CASSQDETGQGFEAFF. The CDR3 bases are TGTGCCAGCAGCCAAGATGAAACGGGACAGGGCTTTGAAGCTTTCTTT.

The chain uses TRBV20-1 and TRBJ2-5; either TRBD1 or TRBD2 may supply D (5 bases each). V was shortened by 6 bases and J by 4 bases, with 21 bases between the two germline ends. This CDR3 comprises 15 residues. The germline gives CDR1 DFQATT, CDR2 SNEGSKA (reference sequence). CDR3 sequence: CSAPRGAAARETQYF. The DNA of the CDR3 is TGCAGTGCCCCCCGGGGCGCGGCAGCCCGAGAGACCCAGTACTTC.

This chain connects TRBV6-5 to TRBJ1-1; no definite D call. V gave up 6 bases and J gave up 1 base, with 15 bases separating them. The CDR3 is 15 amino acids. CDR1 MNHEY and CDR2 SVGAGI come from the germline V gene. CDR3 protein: CASSPGKGQNTEAFF. The CDR3 coding sequence is TGTGCCAGCAGCCCTGGGAAGGGCCAGAACACTGAAGCTTTCTTT.

This chain links TRBV20-1 with TRBJ1-5; 7 positions agree with TRBD1. CDR1 and CDR2 (germline): DFQATT, SNEGSKA (reference sequence). V gave up 5 bases and J gave up 7 bases; unmatched junction bases: 17. The CDR3 covers 16 residues. CDR3 coding DNA: TGCAGTGCTGCCCAGCCCTTGGGACAGCCGGGCCAGCCCCAGCATTTT. Encoded protein: CSAAQPLGQPGQPQHF.